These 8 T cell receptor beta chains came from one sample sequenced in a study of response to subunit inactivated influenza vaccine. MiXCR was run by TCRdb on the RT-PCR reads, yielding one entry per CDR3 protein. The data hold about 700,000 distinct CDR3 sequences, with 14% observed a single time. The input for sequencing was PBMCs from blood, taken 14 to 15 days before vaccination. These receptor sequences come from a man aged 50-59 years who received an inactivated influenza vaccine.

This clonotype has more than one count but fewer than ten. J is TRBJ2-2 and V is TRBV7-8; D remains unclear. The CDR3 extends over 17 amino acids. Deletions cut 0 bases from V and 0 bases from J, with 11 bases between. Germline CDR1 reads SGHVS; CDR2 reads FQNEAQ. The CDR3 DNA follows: TGTGCCAGCAGCTTAGCGCTAGGGCAGGCGAACACCGGGGAGCTGTTTTTT. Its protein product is CASSLALGQANTGELFF.

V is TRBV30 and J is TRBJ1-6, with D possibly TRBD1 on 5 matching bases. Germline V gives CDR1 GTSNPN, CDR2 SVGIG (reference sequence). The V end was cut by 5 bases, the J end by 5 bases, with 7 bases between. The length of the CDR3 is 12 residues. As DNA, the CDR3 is TGTGCCTGGGGGGGGAATAATTCACCCCTCCACTTT. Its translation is CAWGGNNSPLHF.

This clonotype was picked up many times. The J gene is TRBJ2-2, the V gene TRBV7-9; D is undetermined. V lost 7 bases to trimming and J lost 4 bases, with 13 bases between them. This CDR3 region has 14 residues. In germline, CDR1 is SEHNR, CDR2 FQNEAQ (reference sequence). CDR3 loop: CASTTPLSTGELFF. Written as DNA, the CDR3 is TGTGCCAGCACAACCCCGCTGTCCACCGGGGAGCTGTTTTTT.

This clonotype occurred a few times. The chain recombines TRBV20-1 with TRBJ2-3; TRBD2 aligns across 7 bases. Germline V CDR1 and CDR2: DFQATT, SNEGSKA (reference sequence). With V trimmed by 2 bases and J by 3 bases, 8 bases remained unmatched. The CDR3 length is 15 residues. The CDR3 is CSARIAGVNTDTQYF. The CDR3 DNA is TGCAGTGCTAGAATTGCGGGAGTTAATACAGATACGCAGTATTTT.

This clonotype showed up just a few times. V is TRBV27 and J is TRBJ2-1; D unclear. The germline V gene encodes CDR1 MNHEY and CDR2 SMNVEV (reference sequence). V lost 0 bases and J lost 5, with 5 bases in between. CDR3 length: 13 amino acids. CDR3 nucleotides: TGTGCCAGCAGTTTATCACACGACAATGAGCAGTTCTTC. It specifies CASSLSHDNEQFF.

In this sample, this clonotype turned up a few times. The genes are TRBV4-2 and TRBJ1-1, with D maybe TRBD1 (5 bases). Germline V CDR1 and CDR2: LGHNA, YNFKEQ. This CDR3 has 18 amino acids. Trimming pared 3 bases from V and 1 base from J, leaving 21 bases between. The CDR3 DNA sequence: TGTGCCAGCAGCCAGGGGCCAGGCTTGGGTCTCCCGAACACTGAAGCTTTCTTT. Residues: CASSQGPGLGLPNTEAFF.

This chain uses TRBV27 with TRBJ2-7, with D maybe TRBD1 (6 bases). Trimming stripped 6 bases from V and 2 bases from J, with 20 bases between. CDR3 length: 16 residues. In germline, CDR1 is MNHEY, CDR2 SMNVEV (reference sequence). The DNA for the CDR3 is TGTGCCAGCAGCCCTACAACCGGGACATATACCTACGAGCAGTACTTC. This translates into CASSPTTGTYTYEQYF.

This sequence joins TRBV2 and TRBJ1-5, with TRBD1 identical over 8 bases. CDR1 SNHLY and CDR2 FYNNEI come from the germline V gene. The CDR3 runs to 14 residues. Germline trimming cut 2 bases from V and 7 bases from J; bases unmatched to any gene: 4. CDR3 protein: CASSESDRAQPQHF. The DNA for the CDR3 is TGTGCCAGCAGTGAATCGGACAGGGCCCAGCCCCAGCATTTT. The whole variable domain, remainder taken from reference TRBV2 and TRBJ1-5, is EPEVTQTPSHQVTQMGQEVILRCVPISNHLYFYWYRQILGQKVEFLVSFYNNEISEKSEIFDDQFSVERPDGSNFTLKIRSTKLEDSAMYFCASSESDRAQPQHFGDGTRLSIL.